The present TCR beta chain was sequenced within a study of T-cell memory formation after mild COVID-19 (dated by TCRdb to the early 2020s). Describing the broader study: Most TCR sequence clusters were specific to one of the two donors. Longitudinal TCRalpha and TCRbeta repertoire sequencing tracked T-cell clones expanding and contracting after mild COVID-19 in two donors. Two young, previously healthy adult volunteers made up the cohort, one male and one female.

What the research found in general, with its limitations: Contracting CD4+ clones were located mainly in the CM and EM memory subsets, whereas CD8+ clones were found to be enriched in EMRA. Clones contracting from day 15 to 85 had balanced CD4/CD8 phenotypes, while a second wave expanding from day 15 to 37 was biased towards CD4+. Only two mild cases were covered in the study, and larger cohorts including severe cases with pre-infection samples were considered necessary. Whether the second-wave clones peaking on day 37 were SARS-CoV-2 specific was not confirmed. Some responding clones were detected in pre-infection memory, suggesting pre-existing cross-reactive memory T cells joined the SARS-CoV-2 response.

Ten or more counts support this clonotype. Its cognate antigen has yet to be identified. Per-base quality was not reported, and no clone a single base away is much larger than it. Trimming at the junction amounts to 2 bases on V and 7 bases on J, and the germline ends lie 9 bases apart. CDR1 is given as SEHNR and CDR2 as FQNEAQ, both from the germline V gene (reference sequence). From the cysteine up to the phenylalanine, the CDR3 has a length of 14 residues. The retained sequence is limited to the CDR3, 42 bases, with the frame set at the first base. Instrument on record: Illumina NovaSeq 6000. Using 5'RACE with constant-segment primers, TCRalpha and TCRbeta cDNA libraries were constructed, with sample barcodes and unique molecular identifiers added in the process. RNA was extracted from every sample with Trizol reagent. The libraries were amplified in two PCR steps, and the second step added a second sample barcode and Illumina TruSeq adapters. The libraries were sequenced on an Illumina NovaSeq using 2 x 150 bp paired-end reads. In the original analysis: Demultiplexing of reads and collapsing into UMI-guided consensus sequences were performed with migec v1.2.7. Using mixcr v2.1.11, the UMI consensuses were aligned to TRA and TRB V and J templates and assembled into clonotypes. Expanded or contracted clonotypes were those called significant by both edgeR and NoisET, with noise models trained on biological replicates. For edgeR calls, the cutoffs were a false discovery rate-adjusted p below 0.01 and a log2 fold-change threshold of 1. PCA with hierarchical clustering of max-normalized trajectories of the 1000 most abundant clonotypes was used as exploratory dynamics analysis. Separately sequenced CD4+ and CD8+ repertoires were used to assign the CD4 or CD8 phenotype of responding clones. Through fastp at Q25 and MiXCR, TCRdb rebuilt clones from the public reads, retaining in-frame beta chains. One record per CDR3 amino acid sequence lists the most common genes and DNA. TCRdb's processing, not the study's, gives the V and J calls here. A total of more than 300,000 distinct CDR3 sequences appear in this sample, 20% to 25% of them only once. Around 20% of the sample lies in the top ten.

PBMCs were isolated by Ficoll-Paque density gradient centrifugation. Sequencing was performed on PBMCs or a T cell subset sorted from them (not recorded which). The chain couples TRBV7-9 to TRBJ1-6; no D segment can be confidently identified. The TCR originated in a man aged 18 to 30 who had mild COVID-19 (a few samples of this study predate the infection). The sample titles of this study are shuffled in the database, so cell type and time point are left out; the donor was told from shared clones. The CDR3 is CASSLRGSNSPLHF. The nucleotide sequence reads TGTGCCAGCAGCTTACGGGGAAGCAATTCACCCCTCCACTTT.